This T cell receptor (beta chain) was identified during a study of blood T cell repertoires in COVID-19. About the research overall: Specimens from acute and convalescent COVID-19 originated in the United States, Italy and Spain.

Per the study methods: Nucleated cell counts were estimated from reference gene primer amplification. The protocol was immunoSEQ multiplex PCR, while the TCRdb copy is restricted to in-frame clones and leaves out a portion. The DNA gave D and trimming, while V, J and clone size come from that table. The table lists under 55,000 clones, more than 70% of them singletons. CDR1 is SGHTA and CDR2 is FQGNSA in the germline V gene. The CDR3 is 14 residues long. V was shortened by 0 bases and J by 0 bases, with 6 bases between the two germline ends. The J gene is TRBJ2-7, the V gene TRBV7-2, with D tentatively TRBD2 (6 bases). This sequence originates from a human donor in a cohort sampled during active COVID-19. Sequencing was done on a sample of peripheral blood. DNA of the CDR3: TGTGCCAGCAGCTTAGCCGGGGGCTCCTACGAGCAGTACTTC. It yields the protein CASSLAGGSYEQYF.